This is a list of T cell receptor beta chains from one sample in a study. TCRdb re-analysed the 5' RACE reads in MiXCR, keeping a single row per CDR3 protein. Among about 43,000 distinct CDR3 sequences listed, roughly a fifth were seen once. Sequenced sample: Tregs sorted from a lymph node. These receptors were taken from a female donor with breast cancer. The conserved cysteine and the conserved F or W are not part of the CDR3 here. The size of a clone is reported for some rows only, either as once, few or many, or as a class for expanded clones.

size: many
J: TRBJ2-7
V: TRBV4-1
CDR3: ASSQDLYREVSYEQY

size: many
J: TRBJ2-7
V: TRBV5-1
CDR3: ASSPRTGLYEQY

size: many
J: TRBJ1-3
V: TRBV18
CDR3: ASSPTGSSGNTIY

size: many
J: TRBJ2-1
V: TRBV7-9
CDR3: ASSFRTAYNEQF

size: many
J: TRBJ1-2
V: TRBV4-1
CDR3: ASSQVGAGQGARGYT

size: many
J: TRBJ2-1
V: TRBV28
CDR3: ASKGTSSYNEQF

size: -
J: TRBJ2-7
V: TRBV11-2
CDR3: AGSSRPAPYEQY

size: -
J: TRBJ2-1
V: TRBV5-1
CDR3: ASSSLLTSGSIDTYNEQF

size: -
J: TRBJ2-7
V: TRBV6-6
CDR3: ASSHGDSYEQY

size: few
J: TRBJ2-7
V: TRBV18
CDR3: ASSPTNQGPITYEQY

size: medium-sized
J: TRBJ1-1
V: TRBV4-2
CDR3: ASLGNTEAF

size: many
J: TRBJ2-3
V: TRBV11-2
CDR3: ASSALFGSQDTQY